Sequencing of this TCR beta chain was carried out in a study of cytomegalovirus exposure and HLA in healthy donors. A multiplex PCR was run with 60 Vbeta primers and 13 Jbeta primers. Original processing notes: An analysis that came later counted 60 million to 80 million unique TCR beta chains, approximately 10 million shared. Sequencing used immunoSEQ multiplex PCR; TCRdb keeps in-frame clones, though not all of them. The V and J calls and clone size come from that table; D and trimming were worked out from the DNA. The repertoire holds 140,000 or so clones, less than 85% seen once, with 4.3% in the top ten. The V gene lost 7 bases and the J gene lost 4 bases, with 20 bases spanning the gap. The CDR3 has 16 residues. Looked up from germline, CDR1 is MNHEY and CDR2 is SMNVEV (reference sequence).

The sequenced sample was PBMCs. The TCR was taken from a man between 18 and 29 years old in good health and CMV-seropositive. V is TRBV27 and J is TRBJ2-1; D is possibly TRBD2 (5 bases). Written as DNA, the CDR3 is TGTGCCAGCACAAGTTTATCGGGGATCCCATACAATGAGCAGTTCTTC. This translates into CASTSLSGIPYNEQFF.